Presented here are 24 T cell receptor beta chains from one specimen sequenced in a study of T-cell reconstitution after alpha-beta-depleted transplantation in children. The authors prepared the TCRbeta library with unique molecular identifiers. Using its own MiXCR run on the PCR reads, TCRdb lists one record per CDR3 protein. The data hold roughly 240,000 distinct CDR3 sequences, with 8.2% observed a single time. This specimen was PBMCs, mostly from graft donor cells, taken 180 days after TCRalphabeta/CD19-depleted stem cell transplant. All receptors derive from a male patient younger than 18 who had a stem cell transplant for acute lymphoblastic leukemia, so the T cells may come from the graft donor.

The table lists this clonotype with many counts. J is TRBJ2-2 and V is TRBV29-1; 7 bases match TRBD2. Germline CDR1 reads SQVTM; CDR2 reads ANQGSEA. Unmatched junction bases numbered 11, after V lost 3 bases and J lost 7 bases. This CDR3 spans 15 amino acids. CDR3 amino acids: CSVEGGDGGDGELFF. The CDR3 DNA follows: TGCAGCGTTGAGGGAGGGGATGGGGGAGACGGGGAGCTGTTTTTT.

This clonotype was found many times. The gene calls are TRBV7-2 and TRBJ2-5; D is unclear. The CDR3 is 15 residues long. CDR1 is SGHTA, CDR2 FQGNSA, per germline. Between the trimmed V and J ends, which lost 2 bases and 2 bases, there was a span of 12 bases. The CDR3 DNA sequence: TGTGCCAGCAGCTTAACTATTCTGAATCAAGAGACCCAGTACTTC. Translated, it gives CASSLTILNQETQYF.

This clonotype showed up many times. The V gene is TRBV11-2, the J gene TRBJ1-1, with D possibly being TRBD1 (5 bases). The CDR3 has 13 residues. CDR1 and CDR2 from the germline V gene are SGHAT and FQNNGV. Trimming pared 4 bases from V and 5 bases from J, leaving 11 bases between. Written as DNA, the CDR3 is TGTGCCAGCAGCTGGGGGGTTAAAACTGAAGCTTTCTTT. Translated: CASSWGVKTEAFF.

With respect to this clonotype: At one boundary the junction diverges from the germline segment, which might be a read error. The chain couples TRBV6-1 to TRBJ2-7, with D unclear. CDR3 size: 12 residues. Per germline, CDR1 MNHNS and CDR2 SASEGT. The CDR3 is CACSELRYEQYF. Here the CDR3 DNA reads TGTGCCTGCAGTGAACTTCGCTACGAGCAGTACTTC.

This clonotype was seen many times. The chain employs TRBV12-3 or TRBV12-4 and TRBJ2-4; D unclear. This CDR3 has 17 amino acids. V was cut by 1 base and J by 0 bases, with 13 bases left in between. The CDR3 protein is CASSLGVVGIAKNIQYF. In DNA form, the CDR3 reads TGTGCCAGCAGTTTAGGGGTGGTGGGGATAGCCAAAAACATTCAGTACTTC.

This clonotype was detected many times. The chain employs TRBV25-1 and TRBJ2-3; a possible D gene is TRBD1 (5 bases). V gave up 4 bases and J gave up 3 bases, with 14 bases separating them. This CDR3 has 15 amino acids. Germline-derived CDR1 and CDR2 are MGHDK and SYGVNS. CDR3 sequence (DNA): TGTGCCAGCAGTGTAACAGGAAAGCCGACAGATACGCAGTATTTT. It specifies CASSVTGKPTDTQYF. Complete variable domain (other parts from reference TRBV25-1 and TRBJ2-3): EADIYQTPRYLVIGTGKKITLECSQTMGHDKMYWYQQDPGMELHLIHYSYGVNSTEKGDLSSESTVSRIRTEHFPLTLESARPSHTSQYLCASSVTGKPTDTQYFGPGTRLTVL.

The table lists this clonotype with many counts. This chain links TRBV28 with TRBJ2-1, with 11 bases that match TRBD2. This CDR3 region has 15 residues. J gave up 7 bases and V 6 bases, and 8 bases lay outside the gene matches. Germline V lookup: CDR1 MDHEN, CDR2 SYDVKM. This CDR3 reads CASRPGTSGQNEQFF. CDR3 nucleotides: TGTGCCAGCAGACCCGGGACTAGCGGACAGAATGAGCAGTTCTTC.

This clonotype came up many times. The rearrangement uses TRBV7-6 and TRBJ2-2; D is uncertain. The CDR3 covers 13 residues. Trimming shortened V by 2 bases and J by 9 bases, and 10 bases separated the two germline ends. The V gene's germline CDR1 is SGHVS and CDR2 FNYEAQ. The CDR3 sequence is CASSLRGPRELFF. The CDR3 nucleotides are TGTGCCAGCAGCTTAAGAGGCCCCCGGGAGCTGTTTTTT.

This clonotype was seen at least ten times. The V and J genes are TRBV7-9 and TRBJ2-1; the D call may be TRBD1 or TRBD2 (5 bases each). V was trimmed by 11 bases and J by 5 bases, leaving 13 bases between them. CDR3 size: 12 residues. Germline CDR1 and CDR2: SEHNR and FQNEAQ (reference sequence). The DNA of the CDR3 is TGTGCCGAAGGGGACGCCAACAATGAGCAGTTCTTC. The encoded protein is CAEGDANNEQFF.

This clonotype appeared many times. The chain has TRBV3-1 and TRBJ1-5; the match to TRBD1 covers 7 bases. The CDR3 loop spans 17 amino acids. Germline assignment: CDR1 LGHDT and CDR2 YNNKEL (reference sequence). With V trimmed by 0 bases and J by 4 bases, 9 bases remained unmatched. The CDR3 DNA sequence: TGTGCCAGCAGCCAAGATTTAGGACAGGAGCTAAATCAGCCCCAGCATTTT. This sequence encodes CASSQDLGQELNQPQHF.

This clonotype was picked up many times. The chain combines TRBV5-1 with TRBJ2-2, with TRBD2 matching over 15 bases. The length of the CDR3 is 17 residues. Germline values: CDR1 SGHRS, CDR2 YFSETQ. V shed 5 bases and J 4 bases; nucleotides not matched to a gene: 6. The CDR3 protein is CASRLGLAGGTTGELFF. CDR3 nucleotides: TGCGCCAGCAGACTCGGACTAGCGGGGGGGACCACCGGGGAGCTGTTTTTT.

This clonotype has a count of ten or more. V is TRBV6-5 and J is TRBJ1-5; TRBD1 aligns across 7 bases. Trimming took 2 bases from V and 5 from J; bases not matched to a gene: 9. The length of the CDR3 is 16 residues. Germline V CDR1 and CDR2: MNHEY, SVGAGI. The CDR3 reads CASSYRPTGSDQPQHF. CDR3 nucleotides: TGTGCCAGCAGTTACCGACCGACAGGGTCTGATCAGCCCCAGCATTTT.

In its sample, this clonotype was seen many times. The chain carries TRBV20-1 and TRBJ1-5; unclear D gene. Germline CDR1 DFQATT, CDR2 SNEGSKA (reference sequence). This CDR3 contains 14 residues. The V end lost 5 bases, the J end lost 0 bases, and 11 bases lay between the germline ends. The CDR3 DNA is TGCAGTGCTCCCTCTCGGGGTAGCAATCAGCCCCAGCATTTT. Encoded protein: CSAPSRGSNQPQHF.

CDR3 amino acids: CASSRRTPVTEGLYNEQFF. The CDR3 DNA is TGTGCCAGCAGCCGGCGAACGCCCGTCACCGAGGGCCTCTACAATGAGCAGTTCTTC. This chain connects TRBV11-1 to TRBJ2-1, with D maybe TRBD2 (5 bases). Germline lookup yields CDR1 SGHAT and CDR2 FQDESV (reference sequence). V gave up 5 bases and J gave up 3 bases, with 26 bases separating them. The CDR3 loop spans 19 amino acids. Together with reference TRBV11-1 and TRBJ2-1, the CDR3 gives the full variable domain: EAEVAQSPRYKITEKSQAVAFWCDPISGHATLYWYRQILGQGPELLVQFQDESVVDDSQLPKDRFSAERLKGVDSTLKIQPAELGDSAMYLCASSRRTPVTEGLYNEQFFGPGTRLTVL.

This clonotype was seen ten or more times. This chain connects TRBV4-1 to TRBJ1-5; no firm D call. The CDR3 spans 14 residues. The germline gives CDR1 MGHRA, CDR2 YSYEKL. The V and J ends lost 0 bases and 3 bases respectively, with 6 bases between them. CDR3 residues: CASSQESNNQPQHF. The CDR3 DNA reads TGCGCCAGCAGCCAAGAGTCAAACAATCAGCCCCAGCATTTT.

In its sample, this clonotype was seen many times. The gene calls are TRBV29-1 and TRBJ2-7; TRBD2 might be the D (5 bases). The CDR3 totals 11 residues. V lost 3 bases and J lost 7, with 10 bases in between. Germline assignment: CDR1 SQVTM and CDR2 ANQGSEA. The CDR3 DNA is TGCAGCGTTGATCGAGGGATGGAGCAGTACTTC. It codes for CSVDRGMEQYF.

This clonotype was recorded many times. The CDR3 spells CASSSRTSGSPINEQFF. CDR3 sequence (DNA): TGTGCCAGCAGTTCTCGGACTAGCGGGAGCCCAATAAATGAGCAGTTCTTC. V usage is TRBV27 and J usage is TRBJ2-1, with TRBD2 identical over 13 bases. The CDR3 extends over 17 amino acids. With 4 bases clipped from V and 7 bases from J, the junction kept 10 bases outside the gene matches. CDR1 and CDR2 from the germline V gene are MNHEY and SMNVEV (reference sequence).

Comments on this clonotype: This may be a read error, as it is one base from a much larger clone. V is TRBV12-3 or TRBV12-4 and J is TRBJ1-4; D possibly corresponds to TRBD1 (5 bases). The CDR3 is 15 amino acids. The CDR3 region has the DNA TGTACCAGCAGTTTTGCCGACAGAACTAATGAAAAACTGTTTTTT. Its translation is CTSSFADRTNEKLFF.

This clonotype was counted many times. This chain joins TRBV7-9 and TRBJ2-1; no clear D. The germline V gene has CDR1 SEHNR and CDR2 FQNEAQ (reference sequence). Trimming took off 4 bases at V and 3 bases at J, with 10 bases between the two ends. The CDR3 spans 14 residues. CDR3 protein: CASSSYVGYNEQFF. As DNA, the CDR3 is TGTGCCAGCAGCTCCTACGTCGGCTACAATGAGCAGTTCTTC.

In its sample, this clonotype was seen many times. The V gene is TRBV12-3 or TRBV12-4, the J gene TRBJ2-7, with TRBD1 as a possible D gene (6 bases). Trimming stripped 7 bases from V and 2 bases from J, with 21 bases between. The CDR3 is made up of 16 amino acids. CDR3 loop: CASTPKQGKITYEQYF. CDR3 nucleotides: TGTGCCAGCACCCCCAAGCAGGGGAAGATAACCTACGAGCAGTACTTC.

Many counts were recorded for this clonotype. This CDR3 is CSASSSALSYEQYF. The CDR3 nucleotides are TGCAGTGCTAGTTCTTCGGCACTCTCCTACGAGCAGTACTTC. V usage is TRBV20-1 and J usage is TRBJ2-7; D gene unclear. The CDR3 spans 14 residues. V was clipped by 3 bases and J by 0 bases, with 12 bases between them. The germline CDR1 and CDR2 sequences are DFQATT and SNEGSKA (reference sequence).

V and J are TRBV6-5 and TRBJ2-1; the D gene could be TRBD1 or TRBD2 (5 bases each). Germline V lookup: CDR1 MNHEY, CDR2 SVGAGI. CDR3 size: 14 residues. V was cut by 4 bases and J by 8 bases, with 15 bases left in between. The CDR3 DNA is TGTGCCAGCAGTTCCCTCGAGGGGTGGGATGAGCAGTTCTTC. This sequence encodes CASSSLEGWDEQFF.

This clonotype has a count of ten or more. The V and J genes are TRBV29-1 and TRBJ2-3, with no clear D. V was trimmed by 5 bases and J by 5 bases, leaving 14 bases between them. CDR1 SQVTM and CDR2 ANQGSEA come from the germline V gene. This CDR3 contains 13 residues. CDR3 sequence: CSVPPVGKDTQYF. The DNA of the CDR3 is TGCAGCGTTCCCCCCGTGGGGAAAGATACGCAGTATTTT.

This clonotype was seen at least ten times. The chain joins TRBV5-1 to TRBJ1-2, with 9 bases matching TRBD1. V lost 7 bases to trimming and J lost 6 bases; unmatched junction nucleotides: 7. CDR1 and CDR2 from the germline V gene are SGHRS and YFSETQ. This CDR3 has 13 residues. The CDR3 DNA is TGCGCCAGCGGGGAGGGACAGGGTGATGGCTACACCTTC. Protein product: CASGEGQGDGYTF.